This TCR beta chain was obtained from a study of spatial heterogeneity in lung cancer. The wider study: Within tumor regions, the number of TCR transcripts tracked closely with a T cell module score obtained from matched bulk RNA-seq. Regarding the study as a whole: Tumors with more nonsynonymous mutations had more expanded intratumoral alpha and beta TCRs.

The sample holds many counts of this clonotype. As yet, its antigen is unknown. Described time point: sample taken at primary tumor resection. Untreated early-stage non-small cell lung cancer patients, roughly 72 in total, were the donors. No cells were sorted before sequencing. The whole RNA sequenced was extracted from tumor, nontumor lung or frozen PBMC. Every TCR cDNA molecule bore its own unique molecular identifier. Via MiXCR, TCRdb re-called the 5' RACE reads, giving one row per CDR3 protein. The data contain around 20,000 distinct CDR3 sequences, 2.8% of them seen just once; the ten biggest clones take up about 7.7%. V was clipped by 7 bases and J by 5 bases; unmatched bases: 10. Per germline, CDR1 SQVTM and CDR2 ANQGSEA. The CDR3 is made up of 15 amino acids.

The sample here was lung tumor tissue, taken at surgery. The chain combines TRBV29-1 with TRBJ2-5; 13 bases fit TRBD2. The sequence was obtained from a male donor with early-stage non-small cell lung cancer. The CDR3 reads CSGGTSGARGETQYF. The CDR3 DNA sequence: TGCAGCGGCGGGACTAGCGGGGCGAGGGGGGAGACCCAGTACTTC.